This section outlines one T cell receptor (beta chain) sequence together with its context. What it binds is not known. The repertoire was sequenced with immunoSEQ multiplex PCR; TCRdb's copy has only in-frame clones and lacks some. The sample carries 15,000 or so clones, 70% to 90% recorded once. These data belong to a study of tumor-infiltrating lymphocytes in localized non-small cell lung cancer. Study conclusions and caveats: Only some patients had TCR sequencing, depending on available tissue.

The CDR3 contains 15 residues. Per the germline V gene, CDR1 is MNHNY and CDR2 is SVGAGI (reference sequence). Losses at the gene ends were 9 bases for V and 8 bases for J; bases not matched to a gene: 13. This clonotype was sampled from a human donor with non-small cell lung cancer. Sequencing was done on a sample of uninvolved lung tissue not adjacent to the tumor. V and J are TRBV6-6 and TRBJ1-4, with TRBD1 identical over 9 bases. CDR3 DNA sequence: TGTGCCAGTGACTGGGGGACAGGGCTGCGGGAAAAACTGTTTTTT. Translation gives CASDWGTGLREKLFF.